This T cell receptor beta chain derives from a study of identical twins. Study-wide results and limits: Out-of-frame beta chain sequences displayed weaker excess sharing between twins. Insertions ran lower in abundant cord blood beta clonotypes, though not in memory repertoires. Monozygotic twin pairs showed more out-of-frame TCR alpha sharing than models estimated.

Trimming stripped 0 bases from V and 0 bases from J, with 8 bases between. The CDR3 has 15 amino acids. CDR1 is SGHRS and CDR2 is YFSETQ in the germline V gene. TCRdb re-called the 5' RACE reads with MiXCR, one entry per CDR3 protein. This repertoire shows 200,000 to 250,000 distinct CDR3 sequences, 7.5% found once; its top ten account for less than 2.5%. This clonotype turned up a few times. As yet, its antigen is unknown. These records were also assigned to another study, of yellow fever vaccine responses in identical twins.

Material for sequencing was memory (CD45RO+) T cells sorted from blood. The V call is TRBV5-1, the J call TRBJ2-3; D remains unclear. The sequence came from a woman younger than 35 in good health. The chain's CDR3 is CASSLAGPSTDTQYF. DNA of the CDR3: TGCGCCAGCAGCTTGGCCGGCCCAAGCACAGATACGCAGTATTTT.